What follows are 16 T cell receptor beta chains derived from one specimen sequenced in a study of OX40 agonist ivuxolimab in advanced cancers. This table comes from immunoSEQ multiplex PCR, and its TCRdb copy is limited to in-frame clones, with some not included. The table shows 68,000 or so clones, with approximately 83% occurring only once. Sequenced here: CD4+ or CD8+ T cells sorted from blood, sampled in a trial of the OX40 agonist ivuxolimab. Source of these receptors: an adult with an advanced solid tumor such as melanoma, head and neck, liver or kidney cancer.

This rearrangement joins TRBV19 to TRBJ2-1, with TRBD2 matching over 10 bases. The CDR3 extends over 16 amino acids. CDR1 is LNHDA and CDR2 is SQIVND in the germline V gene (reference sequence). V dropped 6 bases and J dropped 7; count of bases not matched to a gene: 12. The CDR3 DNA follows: TGTGCCAGTAGCACCCTCACTAGCGGGGCGGAGAATGAGCAGTTCTTC. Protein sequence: CASSTLTSGAENEQFF.

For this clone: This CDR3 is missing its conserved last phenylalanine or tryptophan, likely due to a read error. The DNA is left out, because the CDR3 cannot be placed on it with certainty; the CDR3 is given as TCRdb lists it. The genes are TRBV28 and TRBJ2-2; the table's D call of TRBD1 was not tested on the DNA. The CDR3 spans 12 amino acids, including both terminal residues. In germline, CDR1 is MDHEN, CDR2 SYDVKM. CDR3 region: CASSSRDRGLKV.

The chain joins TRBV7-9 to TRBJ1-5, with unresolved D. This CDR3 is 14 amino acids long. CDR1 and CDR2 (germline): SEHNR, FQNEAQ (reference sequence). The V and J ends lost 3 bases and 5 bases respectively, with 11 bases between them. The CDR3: CASSFSQKDQPQHF. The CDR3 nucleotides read TGTGCCAGCAGCTTCAGCCAGAAAGATCAGCCCCAGCATTTT.

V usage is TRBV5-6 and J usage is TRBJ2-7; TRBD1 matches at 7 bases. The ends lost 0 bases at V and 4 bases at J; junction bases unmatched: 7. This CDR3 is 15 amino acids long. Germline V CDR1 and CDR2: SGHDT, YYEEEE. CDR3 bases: TGTGCCAGCAGCTTGGCGGGGACAGCGATGTACGAGCAGTACTTC. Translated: CASSLAGTAMYEQYF.

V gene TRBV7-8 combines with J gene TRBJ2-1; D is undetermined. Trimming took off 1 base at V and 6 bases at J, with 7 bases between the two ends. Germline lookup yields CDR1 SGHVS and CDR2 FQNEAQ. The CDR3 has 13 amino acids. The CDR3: CASSLERLNEQFF. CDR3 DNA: TGTGCCAGCAGCTTAGAAAGGCTCAATGAGCAGTTCTTC. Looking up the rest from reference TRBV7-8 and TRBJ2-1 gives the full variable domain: GAGVSQSPRYKVAKRGQDVALRCDPISGHVSLFWYQQALGQGPEFLTYFQNEAQLDKSGLPSDRFFAERPEGSVSTLKIQRTQQEDSAVYLCASSLERLNEQFFGPGTRLTVL.

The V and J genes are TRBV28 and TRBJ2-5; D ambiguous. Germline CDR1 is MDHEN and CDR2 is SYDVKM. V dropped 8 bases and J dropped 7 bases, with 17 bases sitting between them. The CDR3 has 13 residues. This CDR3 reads CASLKTNIRTQYF. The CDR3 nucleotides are TGTGCCAGCCTGAAGACAAACATTAGGACCCAGTACTTC.

CDR3 DNA: TGCAGCGTTGTAGTAGGGTTTGGTACCGGGGAGCTGTTTTTT. Translating it yields CSVVVGFGTGELFF. The chain joins TRBV29-1 to TRBJ2-2; D unresolved. There are 14 residues in the CDR3. V was shortened by 4 bases and J by 5 bases, with 14 bases between the two germline ends. The germline gives CDR1 SQVTM, CDR2 ANQGSEA.

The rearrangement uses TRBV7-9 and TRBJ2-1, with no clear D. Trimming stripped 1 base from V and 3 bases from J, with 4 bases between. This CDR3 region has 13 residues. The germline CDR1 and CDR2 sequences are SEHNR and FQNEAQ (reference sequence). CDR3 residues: CASSLVSYNEQFF. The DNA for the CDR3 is TGTGCCAGCAGCTTAGTCAGCTACAATGAGCAGTTCTTC. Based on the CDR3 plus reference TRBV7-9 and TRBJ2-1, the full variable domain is DTGVSQNPRHKITKRGQNVTFRCDPISEHNRLYWYRQTLGQGPEFLTYFQNEAQLEKSRLLSDRFSAERPKGSFSTLEIQRTEQGDSAMYLCASSLVSYNEQFFGPGTRLTVL.

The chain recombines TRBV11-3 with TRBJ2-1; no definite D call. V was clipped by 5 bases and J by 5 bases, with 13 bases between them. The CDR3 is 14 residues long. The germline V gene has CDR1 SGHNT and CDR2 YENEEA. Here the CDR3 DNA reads TGTGCCAGCAGCCCCCAGGCTGGGGACAATGAGCAGTTCTTC. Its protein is CASSPQAGDNEQFF. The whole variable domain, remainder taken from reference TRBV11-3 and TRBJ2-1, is EAGVVQSPRYKIIEKKQPVAFWCNPISGHNTLYWYLQNLGQGPELLIRYENEEAVDDSQLPKDRFSAERLKGVDSTLKIQPAELGDSAVYLCASSPQAGDNEQFFGPGTRLTVL.

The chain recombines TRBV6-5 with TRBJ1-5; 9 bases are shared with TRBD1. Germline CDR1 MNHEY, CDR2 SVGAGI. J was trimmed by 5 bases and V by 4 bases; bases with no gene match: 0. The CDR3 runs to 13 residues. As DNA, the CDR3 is TGTGCCAGCAGTTGGACAGGGGATCAGCCCCAGCATTTT. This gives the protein CASSWTGDQPQHF.

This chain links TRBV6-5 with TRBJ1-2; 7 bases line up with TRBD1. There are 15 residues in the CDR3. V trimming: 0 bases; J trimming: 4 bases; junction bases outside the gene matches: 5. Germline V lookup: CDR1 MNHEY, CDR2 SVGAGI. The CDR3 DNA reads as TGTGCCAGCAGTTACTCGCCCCAGGGGGGCTATGGCTACACCTTC. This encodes CASSYSPQGGYGYTF.

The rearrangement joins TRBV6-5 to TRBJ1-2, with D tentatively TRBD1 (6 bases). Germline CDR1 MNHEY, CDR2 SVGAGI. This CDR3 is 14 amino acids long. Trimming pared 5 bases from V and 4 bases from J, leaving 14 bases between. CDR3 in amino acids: CASSGVDRIYGYTF. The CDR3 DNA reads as TGTGCCAGCAGTGGAGTTGACAGGATCTATGGCTACACCTTC.

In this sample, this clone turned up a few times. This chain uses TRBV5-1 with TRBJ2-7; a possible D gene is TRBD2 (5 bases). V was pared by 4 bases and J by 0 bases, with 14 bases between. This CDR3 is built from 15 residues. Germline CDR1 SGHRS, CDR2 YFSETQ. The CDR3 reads CASSPGEQSSYEQYF. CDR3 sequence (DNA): TGCGCCAGCAGCCCCGGGGAGCAGAGCTCCTACGAGCAGTACTTC.

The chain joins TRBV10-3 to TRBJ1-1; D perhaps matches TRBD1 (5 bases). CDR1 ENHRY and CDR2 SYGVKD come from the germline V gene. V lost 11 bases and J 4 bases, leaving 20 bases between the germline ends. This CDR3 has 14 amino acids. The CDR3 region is CAASSALGGTEAFF. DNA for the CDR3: TGTGCCGCGTCGTCAGCCCTTGGGGGCACTGAAGCTTTCTTT.

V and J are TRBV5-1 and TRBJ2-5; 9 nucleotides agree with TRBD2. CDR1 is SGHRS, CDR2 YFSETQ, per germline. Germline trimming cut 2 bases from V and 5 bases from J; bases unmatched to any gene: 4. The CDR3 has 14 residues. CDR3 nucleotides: TGCGCCAGCAGCTTCGGGACTAGCAGGGAGACCCAGTACTTC. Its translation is CASSFGTSRETQYF.

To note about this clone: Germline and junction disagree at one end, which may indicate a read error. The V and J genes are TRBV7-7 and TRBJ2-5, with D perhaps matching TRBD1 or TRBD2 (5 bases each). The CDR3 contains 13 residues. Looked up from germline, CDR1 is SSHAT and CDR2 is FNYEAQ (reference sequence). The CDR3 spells CAGSRDWGETQYF. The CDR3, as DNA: TGTGCCGGCAGCCGCGACTGGGGGGAGACCCAGTACTTC.